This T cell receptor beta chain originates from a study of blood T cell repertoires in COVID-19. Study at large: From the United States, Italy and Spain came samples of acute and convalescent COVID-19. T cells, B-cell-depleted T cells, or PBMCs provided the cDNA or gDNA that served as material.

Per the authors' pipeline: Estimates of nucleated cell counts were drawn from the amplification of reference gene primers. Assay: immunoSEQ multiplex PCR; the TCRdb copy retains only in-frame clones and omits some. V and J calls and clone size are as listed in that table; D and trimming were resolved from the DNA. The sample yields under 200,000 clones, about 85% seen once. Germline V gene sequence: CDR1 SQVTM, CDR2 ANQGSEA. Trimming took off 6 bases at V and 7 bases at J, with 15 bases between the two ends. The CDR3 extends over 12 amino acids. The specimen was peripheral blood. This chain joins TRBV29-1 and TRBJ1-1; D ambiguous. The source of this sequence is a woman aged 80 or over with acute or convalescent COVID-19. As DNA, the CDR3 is TGCAGCGTCCAACGGGAGGCGGGTGAAGCTTTCTTT. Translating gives CSVQREAGEAFF. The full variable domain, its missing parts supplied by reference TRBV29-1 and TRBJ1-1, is SAVISQKPSRDICQRGTSLTIQCQVDSQVTMMFWYRQQPGQSLTLIATANQGSEATYESGFVIDKFPISRPNLTFSTLTVSNMSPEDSSIYLCSVQREAGEAFFGQGTRLTVV.